The clone carrying this T cell receptor beta chain was observed at least ten times. The data were taken from a study of regulatory T cells in long-lasting Graves disease. Arm-PCR with iRepertoire HTBI primers amplified the CDR3 regions for these TCR beta libraries. TCRdb analysed the multiplex PCR reads with MiXCR anew, one entry per CDR3 protein. The sample lists about 200,000 distinct CDR3 sequences, around 20% occurring once. Time point meaning: newly diagnosed GD, antithyroid drugs for less than 3 months. Making the TCR library involved RNA that had been extracted from PBMCs. Another study also made use of these data, one on T cells in Graves' hyperthyroidism and ophthalmopathy. That report adds: On the basis of clinical symptoms, serum thyroxine and TRAb, thyroid ultrasound and orbital computed tomography, diagnoses were made.

Source: peripheral blood mononuclear cells (PBMCs), taken at new diagnosis, from a patient treated with antithyroid drugs. The sequence came from a woman aged 25 to 45 with Graves disease.

In nucleotides, the CDR3 is TGTGCCAGCAGCCCCCAGGGGAGAGGGTACGAGCAGTACTTC. This translates into CASSPQGRGYEQYF. The chain recombines TRBV11-2 with TRBJ2-7; tentative D call: TRBD1 (6 bases). Trimming removed 5 bases at V and 4 bases at J, with 15 bases between. Looked up from germline, CDR1 is SGHAT and CDR2 is FQNNGV. The CDR3 has 14 amino acids.